One and the same sample provided the 13 T cell receptor beta chains below, sequenced in a study of molecular identifiers for immune sequencing clone quantification. TCRdb independently ran MiXCR on the PCR reads; one entry per CDR3 protein. The sample lists hundreds of thousands of distinct CDR3 sequences; under 25% were seen once. Input material: naive CD8+ T cells from blood, with Jurkat cell RNA spiked in. Stated subset: FACS-sorted CD8+CD4-CCR7+CD45RA+ naive T cells. The receptors were gathered from a human donor in good health. Some libraries in this study had Jurkat cell RNA spiked in.

This clonotype was counted at least ten times. DNA of the CDR3: TGCGCCAGCAGCCAAGATACAGGAACCGCTGGCTACACCTTC. It is translated as CASSQDTGTAGYTF. This chain uses TRBV4-1 with TRBJ1-2; a possible D gene is TRBD1 (5 bases). Germline assignment: CDR1 MGHRA and CDR2 YSYEKL. This CDR3 contains 14 residues. V lost 0 bases and J lost 7, with 12 bases in between.

This clonotype was seen a handful of times. V gene TRBV30 combines with J gene TRBJ2-5; D gene ambiguous. Germline V lookup: CDR1 GTSNPN, CDR2 SVGIG (reference sequence). Between the trimmed V and J ends, which lost 3 bases and 5 bases, there was a span of 13 bases. The CDR3 is made up of 13 amino acids. The CDR3 region is CAWSPSQWETQYF. The CDR3 DNA sequence: TGTGCCTGGAGCCCTTCTCAGTGGGAGACCCAGTACTTC.

This clonotype was counted at least ten times. This chain connects TRBV20-1 to TRBJ2-7, with D tentatively TRBD1 (5 bases). In germline, CDR1 is DFQATT, CDR2 SNEGSKA (reference sequence). Trimming stripped 6 bases from V and 6 bases from J, with 15 bases between. The length of the CDR3 is 12 residues. The CDR3 loop reads CSAPKMGLEQYF. CDR3 in DNA: TGCAGTGCCCCCAAAATGGGGCTCGAGCAGTACTTC.

This clonotype was seen a few times. This chain connects TRBV13 to TRBJ2-5; 10 bases align to TRBD2. Germline CDR1 reads PRHDT; CDR2 reads FYEKMQ (reference sequence). J gave up 2 bases and V 1 base, and 10 bases lay outside the gene matches. CDR3 length: 18 residues. The CDR3 is CASSLEGDSSGGQETQYF. DNA for the CDR3: TGTGCCAGCAGCTTAGAAGGTGATTCTAGCGGGGGACAAGAGACCCAGTACTTC.

This clonotype was picked up many times. The DNA for the CDR3 is TGTGCCAGCAGTTACTCAGGGTTAGCCTATAATTCACCCCTCCACTTT. Protein sequence: CASSYSGLAYNSPLHF. The chain uses TRBV6-5 and TRBJ1-6; no clear D gene. Germline V gene data show CDR1 as MNHEY and CDR2 as SVGAGI. CDR3 length: 16 amino acids. Between the trimmed V and J ends, which lost 0 bases and 2 bases, there was a span of 8 bases.

In its sample, this clonotype was seen once. This may be a read error, as it is one base from a much larger clone. V usage is TRBV2 and J usage is TRBJ1-1, with no clear D. V lost 4 bases and J lost 4, with 10 bases in between. This CDR3 comprises 13 residues. CDR1 is SNHLY, CDR2 FYNNEI, per germline. DNA for the CDR3: TGTGCCAGCAGTGGCACATGGGGCACTGAAGCTTTCTTT. It is translated as CASSGTWGTEAFF. Full variable domain (outside the CDR3, taken from reference TRBV2 and TRBJ1-1): EPEVTQTPSHQVTQMGQEVILRCVPISNHLYFYWYRQILGQKVEFLVSFYNNEISEKSEIFDDQFSVERPDGSNFTLKIRSTKLEDSAMYFCASSGTWGTEAFFGQGTRLTVV.

Worth noting for this clonotype: A clone one base away is much larger, so this may be a read error. No conserved phenylalanine or tryptophan ends this CDR3, so it is likely a read error. The gene calls are TRBV4-1 and TRBJ1-5; D may be TRBD1 (5 bases). V lost 2 bases and J lost 3, with 8 bases in between. Germline V gives CDR1 MGHRA, CDR2 YSYEKL. This CDR3 is 14 amino acids long. This CDR3 is CASSQQGNNQPQHL. The CDR3 DNA is TGCGCCAGCAGCCAACAGGGAAACAATCAGCCCCAGCATCTT.

This clonotype was observed at least ten times. The J gene is TRBJ1-1, the V gene TRBV19; 7 bases agree with TRBD1. Trimming removed 3 bases from V and 0 bases from J; junction bases left unmatched: 4. Germline V gene lookup returns CDR1 LNHDA and CDR2 SQIVND (reference sequence). The CDR3 has 15 amino acids. CDR3: CASSIPRGVNTEAFF. Written as DNA, the CDR3 is TGTGCCAGTAGTATCCCCAGGGGGGTGAACACTGAAGCTTTCTTT.

This clonotype has only a few counts. The rearrangement joins TRBV14 to TRBJ2-7, with D possibly matching TRBD1 (5 bases). The CDR3 has 13 residues. The V gene's germline CDR1 is SGHDN and CDR2 FVKESK. Trimming took 7 bases from V and 6 from J, leaving 16 bases between them. CDR3 in DNA: TGTGCCAGCAACCCCCCGGCAGGGTGCGAGCAGTACTTC. Translated: CASNPPAGCEQYF.

Only a few counts were recorded for this clonotype. J is TRBJ1-1 and V is TRBV13; no reliable D call. V dropped 5 bases and J dropped 1 base, with 14 bases sitting between them. The CDR3 runs to 15 residues. Germline V gene data show CDR1 as PRHDT and CDR2 as FYEKMQ (reference sequence). Written as DNA, the CDR3 is TGTGCCAGCAGCCAGGAGGGAGTAAAGAACACTGAAGCTTTCTTT. Amino acids: CASSQEGVKNTEAFF.

The rearrangement uses TRBV6-2 or TRBV6-3 and TRBJ2-3; a possible D gene is TRBD2 (6 bases). CDR1 and CDR2 (germline): MNHEY, SVGEGT. V lost 5 bases to trimming and J lost 3 bases, with 12 bases between them. This CDR3 contains 14 residues. The CDR3 loop reads CASSDEEGTDTQYF. The DNA of the CDR3 is TGTGCCAGCAGTGACGAGGAGGGGACAGATACGCAGTATTTT.

To note about this clonotype: A read error may be the cause here, since a much bigger clone is one base away. This sequence joins TRBV12-3 or TRBV12-4 and TRBJ2-7, with 8 nucleotides matching TRBD2. The ends lost 7 bases at V and 5 bases at J; junction bases unmatched: 10. This CDR3 is built from 14 residues. This chain's CDR3 is CASNRGGFGNEQYF. CDR3 sequence (DNA): TGTGCCAGCAACCGGGGGGGGTTCGGGAACGAGCAGTACTTC.

The chain carries TRBV20-1 and TRBJ2-7; TRBD1 might be the D (7 bases). Germline V gene data show CDR1 as DFQATT and CDR2 as SNEGSKA (reference sequence). CDR3 length: 13 residues. Trimming left V 5 bases short and J 2 bases short, with 13 bases between. The CDR3, as DNA: TGCAGTGCTGGGGGGACAGTAACCTACGAGCAGTACTTC. Amino acid sequence: CSAGGTVTYEQYF.